This T cell receptor beta chain stems from a study of blood T cells in healthy people across ages. RNA extraction gave at least 5.5 micrograms of total RNA per sample. Germline V CDR1 and CDR2: MNHEY, SVGEGT. Trimming took off 4 bases at V and 0 bases at J, with 4 bases between the two ends. This CDR3 has 14 residues. The sample holds a few counts of this clonotype. It was with a sample-barcoded 5' primer and a J-beta primer mix that a second PCR of about 7 to 12 cycles was run. Using its own MiXCR run on the 5' RACE reads, TCRdb lists one record per CDR3 protein. The sample carries a few hundred thousand distinct CDR3 sequences, roughly 27% recorded once.

Material: blood. V and J are TRBV6-2 or TRBV6-3 and TRBJ2-6, with unresolved D. This sequence originates from a woman in her seventies in good health. CDR3 residues: CASSWTSGANVLTF. In nucleotides, the CDR3 is TGTGCCAGCAGTTGGACCTCTGGGGCCAACGTCCTGACTTTC.